What follows is one T cell receptor beta chain and its context. Its antigen is unidentified. Trimming removed 5 bases at V and 8 bases at J, with 16 bases between. This CDR3 is 13 amino acids long. CDR1 and CDR2 from the germline V gene are SGHKS and YYEKEE (reference sequence). A split of CD4+ cells into CD45RA+ naive and CD45RA-negative memory subsets was performed. This sample was included in a study of shared clonotypes between healthy human individuals. Study findings and constraints: Sampling involved blood alone; tissue repertoires likely differ. The study found lower generation probabilities in non-shared clonotypes than in those shared by all four donors.

Here immunoSEQ multiplex PCR was the method, and the copy in TCRdb shows in-frame clones only, minus some. The sample lists approximately 1,500,000 clones, about 98% occurring once. The sequence was obtained from a man aged 25 to 40 in good health. J is TRBJ1-1 and V is TRBV5-5, with no clear D. What was sequenced was naive CD4+ T cells sorted from blood. Regarding subset: CD45RA+ positively selected. The CDR3 loop reads CASRIGRVWEAFF. The CDR3 bases are TGTGCCAGCAGAATCGGCCGCGTTTGGGAAGCTTTCTTT.